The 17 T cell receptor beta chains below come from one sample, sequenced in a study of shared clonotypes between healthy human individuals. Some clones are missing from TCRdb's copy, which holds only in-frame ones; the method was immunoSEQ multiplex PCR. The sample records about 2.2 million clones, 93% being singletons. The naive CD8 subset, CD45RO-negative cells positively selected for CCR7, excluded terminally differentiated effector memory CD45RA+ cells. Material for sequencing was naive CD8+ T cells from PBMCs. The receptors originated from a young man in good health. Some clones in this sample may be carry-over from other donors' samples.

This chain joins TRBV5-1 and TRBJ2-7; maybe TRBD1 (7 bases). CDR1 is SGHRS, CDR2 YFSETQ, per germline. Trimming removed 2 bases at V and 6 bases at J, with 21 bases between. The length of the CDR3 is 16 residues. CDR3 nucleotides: TGCGCCAGCAGCTTCCTGGGTGCCCACAGGGGAGGCGAGCAGTACTTC. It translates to CASSFLGAHRGGEQYF.

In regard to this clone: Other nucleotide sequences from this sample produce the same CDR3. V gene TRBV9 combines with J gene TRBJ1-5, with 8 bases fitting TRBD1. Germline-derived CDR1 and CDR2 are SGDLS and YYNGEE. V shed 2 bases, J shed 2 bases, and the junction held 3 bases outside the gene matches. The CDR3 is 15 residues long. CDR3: CASSVGTGGNQPQHF. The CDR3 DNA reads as TGTGCCAGCAGCGTCGGGACAGGCGGCAATCAGCCCCAGCATTTT.

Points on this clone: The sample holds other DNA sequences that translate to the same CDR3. The CDR3: CASSLGTLSYNEQFF. CDR3 DNA sequence: TGTGCCAGCAGTCTCGGGACTTTATCCTACAATGAGCAGTTCTTC. The chain recombines TRBV27 with TRBJ2-1; possible D gene TRBD2, 6 bases. Germline V CDR1 and CDR2: MNHEY, SMNVEV (reference sequence). The length of the CDR3 is 15 residues. Trimming pared 5 bases from V and 1 base from J, leaving 12 bases between.

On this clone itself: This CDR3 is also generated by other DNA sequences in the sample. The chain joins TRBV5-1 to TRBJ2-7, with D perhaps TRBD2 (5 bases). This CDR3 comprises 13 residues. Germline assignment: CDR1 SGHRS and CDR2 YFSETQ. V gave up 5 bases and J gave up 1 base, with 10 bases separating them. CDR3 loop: CASRPGSSYEQYF. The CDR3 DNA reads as TGCGCCAGCAGGCCGGGGTCGTCCTACGAGCAGTACTTC. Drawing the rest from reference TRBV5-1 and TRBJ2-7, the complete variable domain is KAGVTQTPRYLIKTRGQQVTLSCSPISGHRSVSWYQQTPGQGLQFLFEYFSETQRNKGNFPGRFSGRQFSNSRSEMNVSTLELGDSALYLCASRPGSSYEQYFGPGTRLTVT.

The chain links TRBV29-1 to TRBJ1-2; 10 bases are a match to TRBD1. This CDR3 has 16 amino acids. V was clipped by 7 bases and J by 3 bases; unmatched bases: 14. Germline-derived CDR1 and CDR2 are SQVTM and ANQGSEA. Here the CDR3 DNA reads TGCAGCGCCTACCTCCTTGGACAGGGGGAGGACTATGGCTACACCTTC. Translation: CSAYLLGQGEDYGYTF. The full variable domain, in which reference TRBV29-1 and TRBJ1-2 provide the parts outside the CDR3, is SAVISQKPSRDICQRGTSLTIQCQVDSQVTMMFWYRQQPGQSLTLIATANQGSEATYESGFVIDKFPISRPNLTFSTLTVSNMSPEDSSIYLCSAYLLGQGEDYGYTFGSGTRLTVV.

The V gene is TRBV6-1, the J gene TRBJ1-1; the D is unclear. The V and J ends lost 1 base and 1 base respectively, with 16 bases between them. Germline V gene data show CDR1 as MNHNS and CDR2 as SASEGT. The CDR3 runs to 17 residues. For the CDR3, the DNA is TGTGCCAGCAGTGAAGACGGTACGGTGCTGACGAACACTGAAGCTTTCTTT. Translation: CASSEDGTVLTNTEAFF.

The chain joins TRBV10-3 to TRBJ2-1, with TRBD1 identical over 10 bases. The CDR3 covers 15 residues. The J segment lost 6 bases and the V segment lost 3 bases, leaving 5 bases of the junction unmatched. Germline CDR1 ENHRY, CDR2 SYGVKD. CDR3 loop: CAISDPGQGINEQFF. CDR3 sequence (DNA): TGTGCCATCAGTGACCCGGGACAGGGGATCAATGAGCAGTTCTTC.

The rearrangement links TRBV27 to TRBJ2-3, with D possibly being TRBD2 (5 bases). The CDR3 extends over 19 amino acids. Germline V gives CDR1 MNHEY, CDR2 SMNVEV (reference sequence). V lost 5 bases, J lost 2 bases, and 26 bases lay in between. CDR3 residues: CASSPLESAFRGYTDTQYF. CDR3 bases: TGTGCCAGCAGTCCCCTAGAGTCGGCCTTTCGGGGTTACACAGATACGCAGTATTTT.

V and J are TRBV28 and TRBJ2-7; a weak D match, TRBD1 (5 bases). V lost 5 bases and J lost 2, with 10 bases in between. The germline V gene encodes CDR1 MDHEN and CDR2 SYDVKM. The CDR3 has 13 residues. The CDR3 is CASSVTGAYEQYF. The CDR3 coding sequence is TGTGCCAGCAGTGTAACAGGTGCCTACGAGCAGTACTTC. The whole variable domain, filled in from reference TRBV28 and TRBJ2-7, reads DVKVTQSSRYLVKRTGEKVFLECVQDMDHENMFWYRQDPGLGLRLIYFSYDVKMKEKGDIPEGYSVSREKKERFSLILESASTNQTSMYLCASSVTGAYEQYFGPGTRLTVT.

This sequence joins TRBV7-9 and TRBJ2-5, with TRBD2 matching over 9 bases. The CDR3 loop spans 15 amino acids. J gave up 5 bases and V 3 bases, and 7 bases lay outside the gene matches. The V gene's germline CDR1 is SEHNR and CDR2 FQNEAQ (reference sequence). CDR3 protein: CASSFLLAGLETQYF. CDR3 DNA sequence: TGTGCCAGCAGCTTTCTCCTAGCGGGACTGGAGACCCAGTACTTC. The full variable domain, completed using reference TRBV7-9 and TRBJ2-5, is DTGVSQNPRHKITKRGQNVTFRCDPISEHNRLYWYRQTLGQGPEFLTYFQNEAQLEKSRLLSDRFSAERPKGSFSTLEIQRTEQGDSAMYLCASSFLLAGLETQYFGPGTRLLVL.

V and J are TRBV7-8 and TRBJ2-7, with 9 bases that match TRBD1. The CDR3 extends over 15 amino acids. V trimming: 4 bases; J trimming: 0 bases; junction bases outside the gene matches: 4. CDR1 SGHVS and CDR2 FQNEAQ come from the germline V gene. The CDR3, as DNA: TGTGCCAGCAGCTCGCGGGACAGGGACTCCTACGAGCAGTACTTC. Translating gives CASSSRDRDSYEQYF.

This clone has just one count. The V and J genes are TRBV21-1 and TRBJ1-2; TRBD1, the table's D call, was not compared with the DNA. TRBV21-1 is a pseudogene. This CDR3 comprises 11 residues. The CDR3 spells CASNQGYGYTF. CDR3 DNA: TGTGCCAGCAACCAGGGATATGGCTACACCTTC.

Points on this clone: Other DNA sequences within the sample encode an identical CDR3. The CDR3 loop reads CASSLRGSGTGELFF. The DNA of the CDR3 is TGTGCCAGCAGTTTACGAGGGTCGGGCACCGGGGAGCTGTTTTTT. The chain joins TRBV27 to TRBJ2-2; D may be TRBD2 (5 bases). This CDR3 region has 15 residues. Germline-derived CDR1 and CDR2 are MNHEY and SMNVEV (reference sequence). Trimming took off 2 bases at V and 4 bases at J, with 11 bases between the two ends.

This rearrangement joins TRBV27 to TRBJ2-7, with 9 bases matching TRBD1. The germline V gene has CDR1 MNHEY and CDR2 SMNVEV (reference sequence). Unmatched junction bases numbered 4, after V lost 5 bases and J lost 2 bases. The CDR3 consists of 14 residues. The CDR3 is CASSNRQGAYEQYF. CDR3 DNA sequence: TGTGCCAGCAGTAACCGACAGGGGGCCTACGAGCAGTACTTC.

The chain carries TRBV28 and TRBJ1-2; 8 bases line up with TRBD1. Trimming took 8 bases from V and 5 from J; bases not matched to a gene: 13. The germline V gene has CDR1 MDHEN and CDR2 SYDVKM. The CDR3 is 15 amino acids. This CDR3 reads CASALTGTGEYGYTF. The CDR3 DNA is TGTGCCAGCGCACTAACCGGGACAGGAGAGTATGGCTACACCTTC.

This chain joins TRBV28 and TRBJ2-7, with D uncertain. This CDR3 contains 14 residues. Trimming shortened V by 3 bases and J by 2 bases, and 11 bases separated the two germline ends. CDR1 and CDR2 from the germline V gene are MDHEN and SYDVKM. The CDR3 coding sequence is TGTGCCAGCAGTTTGGAACGACCCGCCTACGAGCAGTACTTC. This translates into CASSLERPAYEQYF.

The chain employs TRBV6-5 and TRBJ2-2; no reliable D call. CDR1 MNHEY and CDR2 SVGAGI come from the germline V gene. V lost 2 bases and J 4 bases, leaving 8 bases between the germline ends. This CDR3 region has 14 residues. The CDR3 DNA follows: TGTGCCAGCAGTTACGCCGTGAGCACCGGGGAGCTGTTTTTT. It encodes CASSYAVSTGELFF.